The present T cell receptor beta chain was sequenced within a study of T cells in Graves' hyperthyroidism and ophthalmopathy. Amplified TCR beta CDR3 regions came from RNA transcripts. Initially, a first-round RT-PCR of the TCR CDR3 employed the HTBI primer set. TCRdb called the multiplex PCR reads again in MiXCR, with one record for every CDR3 protein. Here the sample spans roughly 510,000 distinct CDR3 sequences, 20% to 25% being singletons. Criteria for exclusion of patients were uncontrolled infection, other autoimmune disease, pregnancy or lactation. Clinical symptoms, serum thyroxine, TRAb, thyroid ultrasound and orbital computed tomography established diagnosis. Broader study findings: A 13 V-J signature model discriminated ophthalmopathy versus stable hyperthyroidism. Expanded thyroid clonotypes (above 0.001) were mostly also found in blood.

V lost 6 bases to trimming and J lost 7 bases, with 15 bases between them. The CDR3 consists of 13 residues. The germline V gene encodes CDR1 MRHNA and CDR2 SNTAGT. This clonotype was counted ten times or more. Antigen unknown. The TCR comes from a man between 18 and 29 years old with Graves' hyperthyroidism. V gene TRBV6-4 combines with J gene TRBJ1-2; perhaps TRBD1 as D (6 bases). Sequencing was done on a sample of blood. This chain's CDR3 is CASSPTIRGGYTF. CDR3 bases: TGTGCCAGCAGCCCAACAATCAGGGGTGGCTACACCTTC.